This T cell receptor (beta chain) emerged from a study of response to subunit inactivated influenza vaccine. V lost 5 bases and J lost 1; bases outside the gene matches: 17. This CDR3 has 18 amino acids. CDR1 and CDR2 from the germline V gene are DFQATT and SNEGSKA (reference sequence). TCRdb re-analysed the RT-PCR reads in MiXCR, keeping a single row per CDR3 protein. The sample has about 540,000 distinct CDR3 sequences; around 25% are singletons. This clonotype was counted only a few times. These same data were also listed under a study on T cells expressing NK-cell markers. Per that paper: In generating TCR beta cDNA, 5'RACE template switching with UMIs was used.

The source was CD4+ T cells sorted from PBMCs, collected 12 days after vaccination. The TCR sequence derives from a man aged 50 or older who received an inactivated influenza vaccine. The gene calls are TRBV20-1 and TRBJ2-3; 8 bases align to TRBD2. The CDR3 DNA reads TGCAGTGCTGTTAAAGAATGGGGTTCGGGAGGGGGCACAGATACGCAGTATTTT. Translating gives CSAVKEWGSGGGTDTQYF.